What follows describes a single T cell receptor beta chain. This CDR3 spans 15 amino acids. V shed 3 bases, J shed 5 bases, and the junction held 7 bases outside the gene matches. Germline V CDR1 and CDR2: LNHDA, SQIVND (reference sequence). This sample stems from a study of memory CD4+ T cells and cytomegalovirus serostatus. Only in-frame clones appear in the TCRdb table, and some are missing; sequencing was by immunoSEQ multiplex PCR. Of roughly 40,000 clones listed, roughly 78% are singletons. The sort gate was single viable CD3+CD4+CD8-CD45RO+ cells for memory CD4+ T cells. CMV serostatus came from serum IgG against pp150, pp28, p38, p52.

This clonotype was sampled from an adult in good health and CMV-seronegative. This chain uses TRBV19 with TRBJ2-5; 9 nucleotides line up with TRBD2. Sequences were obtained from memory CD4+ T cells from blood. Here the CDR3 reads CASSIGRGGSETQYF. CDR3 nucleotides: TGTGCCAGTAGTATCGGGCGGGGGGGCAGTGAGACCCAGTACTTC.